The 5 T cell receptor beta chains below were found in one sample sequenced in a study of cytotoxic CD8 clonotypes in ibrutinib-treated CLL (dated by TCRdb to about 2021). The sample's time point label, in plain terms: 24 months on ibrutinib. The library was built by means of the immunoSEQ multiplex PCR assay. As stored in TCRdb, this immuneACCESS dataset retains in-frame rearrangements with V and J assigned. A fraction of the clones does not appear; measured against another copy, unresolved V genes explain less than half of the discrepancy, and the remainder lacks a known reason. The sample data list over 100,000 clones, and roughly 85% of these were observed just once. The ten biggest clones cover roughly 1.9% of the sample. Sample: PBMCs, taken after 24 months of ibrutinib treatment. Every receptor here comes from a human donor with chronic lymphocytic leukemia.

This clone was seen just once. V is TRBV9 and J is TRBJ2-5; maybe TRBD2 (6 bases). Germline V gene sequence: CDR1 SGDLS, CDR2 YYNGEE. The V end lost 4 bases, the J end lost 4 bases, and 23 bases lay between the germline ends. CDR3 length: 17 residues. CDR3 sequence: CASSPGVREIWIETQYF. The CDR3 nucleotides read TGTGCCAGCAGCCCGGGAGTCAGGGAAATATGGATAGAGACCCAGTACTTC.

The CDR3 DNA sequence: TGTGCCAGTTCCAGGGGACTATTATATGGCTACACCTTC. Translation gives CASSRGLLYGYTF. The gene calls are TRBV7-9 and TRBJ1-2, with D possibly matching TRBD1 (6 bases). Germline lookup yields CDR1 SEHNR and CDR2 FQNEAQ (reference sequence). Between the trimmed V and J ends, which lost 9 bases and 5 bases, there was a span of 16 bases. The CDR3 totals 13 residues.

This chain joins TRBV7-9 and TRBJ1-4; D call uncertain. This CDR3 has 15 residues. Germline V gene data show CDR1 as SEHNR and CDR2 as FQNEAQ (reference sequence). Trimming took 1 base from V and 2 from J, leaving 8 bases between them. The CDR3 loop reads CASSLVGNTNEKLFF. The CDR3, as DNA: TGTGCCAGCAGCTTAGTGGGAAACACTAATGAAAAACTGTTTTTT.

The chain combines TRBV7-2 with TRBJ1-6; TRBD1 aligns across 8 bases. The CDR3 has 14 amino acids. The germline CDR1 and CDR2 sequences are SGHTA and FQGNSA. The trim removed 3 bases at V and 8 bases at J, leaving 3 bases unmatched. CDR3 protein: CASSFGQGHSPLHF. The CDR3 DNA reads as TGTGCCAGCAGCTTTGGACAGGGTCATTCACCCCTCCACTTT.

In nucleotides, the CDR3 is TGTGCCAGCAGCGACCGGGGGGCGGGCACTGAAGCTTTCTTT. Its translation: CASSDRGAGTEAFF. The chain combines TRBV9 with TRBJ1-1, with D possibly matching TRBD1 (6 bases). The CDR3 has 14 amino acids. In germline, CDR1 is SGDLS, CDR2 YYNGEE. With 3 bases removed from V and 4 bases from J, the gap between germline ends came to 13 bases.